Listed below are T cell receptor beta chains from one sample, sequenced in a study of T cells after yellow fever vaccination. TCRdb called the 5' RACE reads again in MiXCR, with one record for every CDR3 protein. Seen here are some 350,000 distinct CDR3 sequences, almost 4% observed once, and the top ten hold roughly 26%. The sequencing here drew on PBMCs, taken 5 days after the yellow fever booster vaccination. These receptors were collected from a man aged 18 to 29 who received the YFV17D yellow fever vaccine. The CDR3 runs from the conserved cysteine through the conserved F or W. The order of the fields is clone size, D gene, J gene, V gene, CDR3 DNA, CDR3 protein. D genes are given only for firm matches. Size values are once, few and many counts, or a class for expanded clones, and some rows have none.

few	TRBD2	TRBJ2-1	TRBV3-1	TGTGCCAGCAGCCCGTCCCTGGGTAGCGGGGGTCTAGATGAGCAGTTCTTC	CASSPSLGSGGLDEQFF
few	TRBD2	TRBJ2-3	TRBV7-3	TGTGCCAGCAGCTTAGGGACTAGCGGGGAGTTGACAGATACGCAGTATTTT	CASSLGTSGELTDTQYF
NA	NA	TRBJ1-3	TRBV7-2	TGTGCCAGCAGCTTAGAGGCTCCAGGGTTTGGAAACACCATATATTTT	CASSLEAPGFGNTIYF
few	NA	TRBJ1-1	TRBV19	TGTGCCAGTAGTCCCAGGACACTTCCTGAAGCTTTCTTT	CASSPRTLPEAFF
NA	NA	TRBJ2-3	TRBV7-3	TGTGCCAGCAGCTTGGACAGCAACACAGATACGCAGTATTTT	CASSLDSNTDTQYF
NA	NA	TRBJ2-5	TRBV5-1	TGCGCCAGCAGCGGAATGACTAGTAGAGAGACCCAGTACTTC	CASSGMTSRETQYF
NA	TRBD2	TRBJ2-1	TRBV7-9	TGTGCCAGCAGCGTCGGGGCGGCGCTAGCGGGGGGCACGAGCTCCTACAATGAGCAGTTCTTC	CASSVGAALAGGTSSYNEQFF
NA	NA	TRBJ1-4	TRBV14	TGTGCCAGCAGTAGGGGCGGAGTTACCCGATGGGAAAAACTGTTTTTT	CASSRGGVTRWEKLFF
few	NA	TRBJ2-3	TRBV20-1	TGCAGTACCCGGGATCCAGCCCGACCGAACACAGATACGCAGTATTTT	CSTRDPARPNTDTQYF
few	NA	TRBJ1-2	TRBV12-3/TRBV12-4	TGTGCCAGCAGTTCCGGCTTTTATGGCTACACCTTC	CASSSGFYGYTF
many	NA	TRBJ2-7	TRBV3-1	TGTGCCAGCAGCGGGCCGCCGCTCTACGAGCAGTACTTC	CASSGPPLYEQYF
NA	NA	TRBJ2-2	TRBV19	TGTGCCAGTAGTTCCCCGACCGGATCGAACACCGGGGAGCTGTTTTTT	CASSSPTGSNTGELFF
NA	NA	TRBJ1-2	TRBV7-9	TGTGCCAGCAGCCTCTACGGGGACGTTGGAGGCTACACCTTC	CASSLYGDVGGYTF
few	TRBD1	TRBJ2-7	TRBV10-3	TGTGCCATCTCGGGACAGCCGTACGAGCAGTACTTC	CAISGQPYEQYF
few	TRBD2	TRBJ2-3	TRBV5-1	TGCGCCAGCAGCTTTAGCGGGGGGGGAAAAGATACGCAGTATTTT	CASSFSGGGKDTQYF
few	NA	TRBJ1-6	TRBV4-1	TGCGTCAGCAGCCAAGAGTCAGGATCAGGATCACCCCTCCACTTT	CVSSQESGSGSPLHF
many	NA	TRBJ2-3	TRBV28	TGTGCCAGCAGTTTGGGAAATGCGCAGTATTTT	CASSLGNAQYF
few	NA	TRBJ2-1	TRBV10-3	TGTGCCATCAAGGGGACTTCACACGATGAGCAGTTCTTC	CAIKGTSHDEQFF
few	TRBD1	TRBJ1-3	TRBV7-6	TGTGCCAGCAGCGTAGGGACAGGGGATGGAAACACCATATATTTT	CASSVGTGDGNTIYF
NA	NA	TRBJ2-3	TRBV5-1	TGCGCCAGCAGCTTGGTTGGGAACACAGATACGCAGTATTTT	CASSLVGNTDTQYF
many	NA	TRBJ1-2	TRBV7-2	TGTGCCAGCAGCTTAGCCCCTGGCGGGAACTATGGCTACACCTTC	CASSLAPGGNYGYTF
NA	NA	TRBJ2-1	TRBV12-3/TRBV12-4	TGTGCCAGCAGTACTCCGGGACAAGAGCACAATGAGCAGTTCTTC	CASSTPGQEHNEQFF
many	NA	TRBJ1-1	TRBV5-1	TGCGCCAGCAGCCTGTTGACAGGCTTGAACACTGAAGCTTTCTTT	CASSLLTGLNTEAFF
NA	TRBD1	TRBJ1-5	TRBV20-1	TGCAGTGCACCAGGACAGGGAATGAATCAGCCCCAGCATTTT	CSAPGQGMNQPQHF
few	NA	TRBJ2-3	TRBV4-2	TGTGCCAGCAGCCAAGATCAGACCCTAATTAGGCAGTATTTT	CASSQDQTLIRQYF
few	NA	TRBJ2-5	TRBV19	TGTGCCAGTAGTATAGCGTCACAGGGACTGGGAGAGACCCAGTACTTC	CASSIASQGLGETQYF
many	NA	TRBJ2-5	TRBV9	TGTGCCAGCAGCCGTACAGGGCCCGGGGAGACCCAGTACTTC	CASSRTGPGETQYF
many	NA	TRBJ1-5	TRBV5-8	TGTGCCAGCAGCTTATGGGCAGGGATAGGCAATCAGCCCCAGCATTTT	CASSLWAGIGNQPQHF
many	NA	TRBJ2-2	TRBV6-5	TGTGCCAGCAGTTACCAGGGAACCACCGGGGAGCTGTTTTTT	CASSYQGTTGELFF
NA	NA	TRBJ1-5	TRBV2	TGTGCCAGCAGTCCTCCGGACACTTATCAGCCCCAGCATTTT	CASSPPDTYQPQHF
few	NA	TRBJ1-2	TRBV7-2	TGTGCCAGCAGCCCACTCTTCGGGGATGGCTACACCTTC	CASSPLFGDGYTF
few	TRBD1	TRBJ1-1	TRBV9	TGTGCCAGCAGCCCCCAGACAGGGGGTCTCTCTGAAGCTTTCTTT	CASSPQTGGLSEAFF
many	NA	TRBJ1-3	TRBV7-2	TGTGCCAGCAGCTTATCCCCAGGGGCCTCTGGAAACACCATATATTTT	CASSLSPGASGNTIYF